This TCR beta chain was observed in a study of blood T cell repertoires in COVID-19. Whole-study context: The origin of the acute and convalescent COVID-19 samples was the United States, Italy and Spain. T cells, B-cell-depleted T cells, or PBMCs provided the cDNA or gDNA that served as material.

This CDR3 has 14 amino acids. The germline V gene encodes CDR1 MDHEN and CDR2 SYDVKM. The V gene end was trimmed by 6 bases and the J gene end by 0 bases; junction bases not matched to a gene: 1. Original processing methods: The authors estimated nucleated cell counts from reference gene primer amplification. Data came from immunoSEQ multiplex PCR; TCRdb stores just in-frame clones and leaves some out. V and J calls and clone size are those listed in that table; D and trimming were worked out from the DNA. Among approximately 49,000 clones listed, about 83% were seen once. The V call is TRBV28, the J call TRBJ1-4, with 7 nucleotides matching TRBD1. This TCR came from a man aged 50-59 years with acute or convalescent COVID-19. The sample taken for sequencing was peripheral blood. CDR3 region: CASRTGPTNEKLFF. The CDR3 region has the DNA TGTGCCAGCAGGACAGGGCCAACTAATGAAAAACTGTTTTTT.